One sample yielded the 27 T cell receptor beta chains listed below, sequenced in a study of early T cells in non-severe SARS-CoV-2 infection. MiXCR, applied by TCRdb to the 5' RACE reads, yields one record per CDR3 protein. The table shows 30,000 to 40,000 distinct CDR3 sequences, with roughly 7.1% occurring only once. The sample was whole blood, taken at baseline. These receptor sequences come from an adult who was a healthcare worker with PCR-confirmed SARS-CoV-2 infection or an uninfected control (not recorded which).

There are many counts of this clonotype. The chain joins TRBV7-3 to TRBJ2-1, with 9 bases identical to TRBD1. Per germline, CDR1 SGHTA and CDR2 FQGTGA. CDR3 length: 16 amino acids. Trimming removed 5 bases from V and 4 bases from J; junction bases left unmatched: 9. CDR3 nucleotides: TGTGCCAGCAGCCCAGGTGGGACAGGGAGGTACAATGAGCAGTTCTTC. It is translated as CASSPGGTGRYNEQFF.

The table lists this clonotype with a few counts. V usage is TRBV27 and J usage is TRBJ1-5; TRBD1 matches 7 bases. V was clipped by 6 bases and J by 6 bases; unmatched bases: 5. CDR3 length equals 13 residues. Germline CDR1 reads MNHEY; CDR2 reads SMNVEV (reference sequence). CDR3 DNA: TGTGCCAGCAGACGTGACAGGGCTCAGCCCCAGCATTTT. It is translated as CASRRDRAQPQHF.

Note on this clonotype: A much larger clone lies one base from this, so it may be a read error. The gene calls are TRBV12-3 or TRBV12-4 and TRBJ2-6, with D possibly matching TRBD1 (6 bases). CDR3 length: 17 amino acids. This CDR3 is CASSWGTMTSGANVPTF. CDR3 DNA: TGTGCCAGCAGTTGGGGGACAATGACCTCTGGGGCCAACGTCCCGACTTTC.

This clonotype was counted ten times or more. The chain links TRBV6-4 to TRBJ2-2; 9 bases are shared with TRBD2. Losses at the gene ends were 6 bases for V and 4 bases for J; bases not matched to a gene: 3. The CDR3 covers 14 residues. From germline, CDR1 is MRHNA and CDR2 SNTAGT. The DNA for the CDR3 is TGTGCCAGCAGCCGTAGCGGGAGCACCGGGGAGCTGTTTTTT. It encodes CASSRSGSTGELFF.

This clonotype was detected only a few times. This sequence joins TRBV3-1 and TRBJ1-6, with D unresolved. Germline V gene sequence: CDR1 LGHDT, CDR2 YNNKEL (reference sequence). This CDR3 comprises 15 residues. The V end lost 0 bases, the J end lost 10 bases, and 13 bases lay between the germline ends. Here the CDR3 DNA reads TGTGCCAGCAGCCAAGATCCCTCCTTGGGGTCACCCCTCCACTTT. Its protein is CASSQDPSLGSPLHF.

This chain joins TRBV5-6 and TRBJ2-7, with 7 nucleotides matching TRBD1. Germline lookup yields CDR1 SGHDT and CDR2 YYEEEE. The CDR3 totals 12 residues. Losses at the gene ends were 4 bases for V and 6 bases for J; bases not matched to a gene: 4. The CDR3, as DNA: TGTGCCAGCAGCCTGACAGGGAGCGAGCAGTACTTC. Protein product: CASSLTGSEQYF. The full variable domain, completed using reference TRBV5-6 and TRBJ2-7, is DAGVTQSPTHLIKTRGQQVTLRCSPKSGHDTVSWYQQALGQGPQFIFQYYEEEERQRGNFPDRFSGHQFPNYSSELNVNALLLGDSALYLCASSLTGSEQYFGPGTRLTVT.

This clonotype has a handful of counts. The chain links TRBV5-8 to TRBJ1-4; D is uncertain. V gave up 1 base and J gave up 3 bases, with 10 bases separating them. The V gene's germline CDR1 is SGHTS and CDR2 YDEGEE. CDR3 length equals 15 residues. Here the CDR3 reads CASSLSGSSNEKLFF. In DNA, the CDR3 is TGTGCCAGCAGCTTGTCTGGCAGTTCTAATGAAAAACTGTTTTTT.

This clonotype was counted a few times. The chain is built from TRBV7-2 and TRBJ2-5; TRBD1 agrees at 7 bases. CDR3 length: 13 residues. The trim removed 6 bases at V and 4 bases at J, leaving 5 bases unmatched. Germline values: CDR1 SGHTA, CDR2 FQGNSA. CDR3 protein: CASSRGGRETQYF. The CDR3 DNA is TGTGCCAGCAGTCGAGGGGGCCGAGAGACCCAGTACTTC.

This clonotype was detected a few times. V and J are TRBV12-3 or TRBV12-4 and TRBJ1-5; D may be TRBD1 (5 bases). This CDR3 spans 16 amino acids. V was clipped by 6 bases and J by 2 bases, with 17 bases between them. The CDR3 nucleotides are TGTGCCAGCAGCACTCGTCAGGGTGGTGGCAATCAGCCCCAGCATTTT. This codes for CASSTRQGGGNQPQHF.

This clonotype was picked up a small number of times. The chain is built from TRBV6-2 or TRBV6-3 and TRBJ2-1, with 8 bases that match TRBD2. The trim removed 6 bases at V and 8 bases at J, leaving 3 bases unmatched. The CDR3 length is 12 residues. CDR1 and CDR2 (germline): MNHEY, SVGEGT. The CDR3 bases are TGTGCCAGCAGAAAGACTAGCGATGAGCAGTTCTTC. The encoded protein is CASRKTSDEQFF.

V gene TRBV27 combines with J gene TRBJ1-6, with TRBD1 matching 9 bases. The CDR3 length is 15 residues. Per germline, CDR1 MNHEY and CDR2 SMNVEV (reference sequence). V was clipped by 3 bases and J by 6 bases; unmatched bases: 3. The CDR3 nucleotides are TGTGCCAGCAGTTTGGACAGGGGTGGTAATTCACCCCTCCACTTT. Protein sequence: CASSLDRGGNSPLHF.

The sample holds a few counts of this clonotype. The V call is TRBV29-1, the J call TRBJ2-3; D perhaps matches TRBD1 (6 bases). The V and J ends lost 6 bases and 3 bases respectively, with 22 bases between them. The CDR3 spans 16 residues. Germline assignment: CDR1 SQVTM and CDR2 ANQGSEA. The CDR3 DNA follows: TGCAGCGTCGTTGGGGTTTTGGGGGCCAGTACAGATACGCAGTATTTT. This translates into CSVVGVLGASTDTQYF.

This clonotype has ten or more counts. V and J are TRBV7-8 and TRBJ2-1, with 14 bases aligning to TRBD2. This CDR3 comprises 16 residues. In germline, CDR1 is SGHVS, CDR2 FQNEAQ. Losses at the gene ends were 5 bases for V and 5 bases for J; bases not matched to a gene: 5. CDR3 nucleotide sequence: TGTGCCAGCAGCCTCGGACTAGCGGGAGGCAACAATGAGCAGTTCTTC. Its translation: CASSLGLAGGNNEQFF.

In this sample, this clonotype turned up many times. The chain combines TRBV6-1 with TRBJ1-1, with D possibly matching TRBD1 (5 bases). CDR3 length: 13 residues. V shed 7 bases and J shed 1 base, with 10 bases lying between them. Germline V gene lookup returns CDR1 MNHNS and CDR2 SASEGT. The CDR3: CASTGTANTEAFF. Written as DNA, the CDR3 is TGTGCCAGCACTGGGACGGCGAACACTGAAGCTTTCTTT.

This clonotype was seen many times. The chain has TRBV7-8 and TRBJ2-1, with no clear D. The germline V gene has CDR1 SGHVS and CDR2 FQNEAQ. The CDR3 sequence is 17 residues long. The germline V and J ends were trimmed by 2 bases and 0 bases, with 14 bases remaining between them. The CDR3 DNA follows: TGTGCCAGCAGCTTAACGCATCCCGCTAGCTCCTACAATGAGCAGTTCTTC. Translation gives CASSLTHPASSYNEQFF.

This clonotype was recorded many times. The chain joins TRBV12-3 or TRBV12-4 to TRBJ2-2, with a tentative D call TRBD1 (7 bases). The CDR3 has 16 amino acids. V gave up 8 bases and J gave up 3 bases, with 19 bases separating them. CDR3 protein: CASRRRPGGYTGELFF. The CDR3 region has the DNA TGTGCCAGCCGCCGACGGCCAGGGGGGTACACCGGGGAGCTGTTTTTT.

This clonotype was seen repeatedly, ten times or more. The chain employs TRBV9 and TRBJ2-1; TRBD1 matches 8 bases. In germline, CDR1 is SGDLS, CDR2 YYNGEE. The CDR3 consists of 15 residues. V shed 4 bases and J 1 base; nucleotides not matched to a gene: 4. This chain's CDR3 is CASSYDRGSYNEQFF. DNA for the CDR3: TGTGCCAGCAGCTATGACAGGGGTTCCTACAATGAGCAGTTCTTC.

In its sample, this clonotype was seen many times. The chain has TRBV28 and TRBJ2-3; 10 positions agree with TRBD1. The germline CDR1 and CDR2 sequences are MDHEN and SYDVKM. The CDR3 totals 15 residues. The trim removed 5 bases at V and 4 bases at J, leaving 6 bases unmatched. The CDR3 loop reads CASSTQTGGADTQYF. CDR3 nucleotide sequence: TGTGCCAGCAGTACTCAGACAGGGGGCGCAGATACGCAGTATTTT.

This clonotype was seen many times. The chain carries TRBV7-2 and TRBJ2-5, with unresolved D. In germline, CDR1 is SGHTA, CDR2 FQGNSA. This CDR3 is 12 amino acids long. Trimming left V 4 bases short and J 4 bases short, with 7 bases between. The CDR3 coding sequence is TGTGCCAGCAGCTCCAATAGAGAGACCCAGTACTTC. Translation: CASSSNRETQYF. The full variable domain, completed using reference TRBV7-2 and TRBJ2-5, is GAGVSQSPSNKVTEKGKDVELRCDPISGHTALYWYRQSLGQGLEFLIYFQGNSAPDKSGLPSDRFSAERTGGSVSTLTIQRTQQEDSAVYLCASSSNRETQYFGPGTRLLVL.

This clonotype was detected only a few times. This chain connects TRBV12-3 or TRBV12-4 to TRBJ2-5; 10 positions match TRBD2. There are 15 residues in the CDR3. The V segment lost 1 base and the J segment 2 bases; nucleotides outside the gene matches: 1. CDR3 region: CASSLGTSGQETQYF. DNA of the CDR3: TGTGCCAGCAGTTTAGGGACTAGCGGACAAGAGACCCAGTACTTC.

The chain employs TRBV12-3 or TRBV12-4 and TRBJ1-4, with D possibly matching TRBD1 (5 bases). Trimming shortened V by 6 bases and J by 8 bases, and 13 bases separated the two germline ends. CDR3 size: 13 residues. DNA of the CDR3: TGTGCCAGCAGCCCCTGGGGCGGAGAAAAACTGTTTTTT. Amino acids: CASSPWGGEKLFF.

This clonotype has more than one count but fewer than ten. The CDR3 nucleotides read TGTGCCAGCAGTTACCGGGGACGGTTACACACCGGGGAGCTGTTTTTT. This gives the protein CASSYRGRLHTGELFF. The V gene is TRBV6-5, the J gene TRBJ2-2; the D gene could be TRBD1 or TRBD2 (5 bases each). Trimming cost V 2 bases and J 3 bases, with 13 bases left between them. The CDR3 is 16 amino acids. CDR1 and CDR2 (germline): MNHEY, SVGAGI.

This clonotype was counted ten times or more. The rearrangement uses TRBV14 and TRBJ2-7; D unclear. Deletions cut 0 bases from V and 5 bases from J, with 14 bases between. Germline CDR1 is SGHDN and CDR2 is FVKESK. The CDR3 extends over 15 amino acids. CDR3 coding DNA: TGTGCCAGCAGCCAAGATAAGGCAGGTTGGGACGAGCAGTACGTC. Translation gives CASSQDKAGWDEQYV.

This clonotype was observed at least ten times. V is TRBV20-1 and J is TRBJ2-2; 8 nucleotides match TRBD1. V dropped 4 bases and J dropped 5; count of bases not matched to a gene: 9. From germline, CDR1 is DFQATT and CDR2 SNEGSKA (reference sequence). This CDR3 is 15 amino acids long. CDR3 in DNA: TGCAGTGCTACCCAGACAGGGGTGATGACCGGGGAGCTGTTTTTT. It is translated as CSATQTGVMTGELFF.

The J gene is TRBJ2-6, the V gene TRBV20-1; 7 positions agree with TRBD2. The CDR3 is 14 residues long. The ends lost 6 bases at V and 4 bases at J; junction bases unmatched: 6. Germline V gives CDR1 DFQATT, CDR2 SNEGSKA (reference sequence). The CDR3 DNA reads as TGCAGTGCGGGGGAGGGGACCGGGGCCAACGTCCTGACTTTC. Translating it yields CSAGEGTGANVLTF.

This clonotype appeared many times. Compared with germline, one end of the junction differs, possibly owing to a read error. In DNA, the CDR3 is TGCAGCGCTAACAGGGACACCAAAAACATTCAGTACTTC. Translation gives CSANRDTKNIQYF. The chain uses TRBV20-1 and TRBJ2-4, with TRBD1 as a possible D gene (6 bases). The CDR3 loop spans 13 amino acids. Looked up from germline, CDR1 is DFQATT and CDR2 is SNEGSKA (reference sequence).

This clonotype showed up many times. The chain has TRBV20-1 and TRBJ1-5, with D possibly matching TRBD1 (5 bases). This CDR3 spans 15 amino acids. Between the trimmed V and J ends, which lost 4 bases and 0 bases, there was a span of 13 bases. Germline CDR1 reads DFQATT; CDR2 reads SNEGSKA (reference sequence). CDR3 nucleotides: TGCAGTGCTACCCAACCGGGGCCTAGCAATCAGCCCCAGCATTTT. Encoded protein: CSATQPGPSNQPQHF.